This entry lists 29 T cell receptor beta chains sequenced from one sample in a study of cytomegalovirus exposure and HLA in healthy donors. With 60 Vbeta and 13 Jbeta primers, the PCR was carried out. Sequencing used immunoSEQ multiplex PCR; TCRdb keeps in-frame clones, though not all of them. The listing contains 100,000 to 150,000 clones. Sequenced sample: PBMCs. These receptors came from a woman aged 40 to 50 in good health and CMV-seronegative.

The gene calls are TRBV28 and TRBJ1-5, with 8 positions matching TRBD1. Per the germline V gene, CDR1 is MDHEN and CDR2 is SYDVKM. CDR3 length: 17 amino acids. J was trimmed by 2 bases and V by 6 bases; bases with no gene match: 12. CDR3 coding DNA: TGTGCCAGCAGCCTACAGCAGGACAGGGTAGGCAATCAGCCCCAGCATTTT. This gives the protein CASSLQQDRVGNQPQHF.

The chain couples TRBV5-5 to TRBJ1-1, with unresolved D. In germline, CDR1 is SGHKS, CDR2 YYEKEE (reference sequence). CDR3 size: 12 residues. The V gene lost 5 bases and the J gene lost 4 bases, with 9 bases spanning the gap. The CDR3 protein is CASRGRSTEAFF. The CDR3 DNA follows: TGTGCCAGCAGGGGGAGGAGCACTGAAGCTTTCTTT.

The chain links TRBV11-2 to TRBJ1-1; D is ambiguous. Germline V gives CDR1 SGHAT, CDR2 FQNNGV. Trimming removed 2 bases from V and 1 base from J, with 5 bases in between. This CDR3 contains 13 residues. CDR3 in DNA: TGTGCCAGCAGCTTACAGTCGAACACTGAAGCTTTCTTT. Translation gives CASSLQSNTEAFF.

The chain employs TRBV7-8 and TRBJ2-3, with TRBD2 identical over 10 bases. Germline CDR1 is SGHVS and CDR2 is FQNEAQ. V dropped 2 bases and J dropped 0; count of bases not matched to a gene: 8. The CDR3 is 18 residues long. The CDR3 loop is CASSLRSLAGGSTDTQYF. The CDR3 DNA reads as TGTGCCAGCAGCTTAAGGTCTTTAGCGGGGGGCAGCACAGATACGCAGTATTTT.

The chain couples TRBV7-9 to TRBJ2-2, with 10 bases identical to TRBD2. The germline CDR1 and CDR2 sequences are SEHNR and FQNEAQ (reference sequence). This CDR3 region has 15 residues. The junction had 6 bases not matched to a gene; V was cut back by 5 bases and J by 6 bases. The CDR3 loop is CASSLTSGEAGELFF. CDR3 in DNA: TGTGCCAGCAGCCTCACTAGCGGGGAAGCCGGGGAGCTGTTTTTT. Full variable domain (missing parts from reference TRBV7-9 and TRBJ2-2): DTGVSQNPRHKITKRGQNVTFRCDPISEHNRLYWYRQTLGQGPEFLTYFQNEAQLEKSRLLSDRFSAERPKGSFSTLEIQRTEQGDSAMYLCASSLTSGEAGELFFGEGSRLTVL.

A note on this clone: Compared with germline, one end of the junction differs, possibly owing to a read error. The J gene is TRBJ2-2, the V gene TRBV5-8, with D possibly TRBD1 on 5 matching bases. Germline loops: CDR1 SGHTS, CDR2 YDEGEE. The CDR3 has 19 amino acids. For the CDR3, the DNA is TGTGCCAGCAGCTTCCTGTGGCGATATGCTGGGGCGAAGACCGGGGAGCTGTTTTTT. Protein sequence: CASSFLWRYAGAKTGELFF.

This rearrangement joins TRBV2 to TRBJ2-3; D unresolved. Trimming pared 4 bases from V and 1 base from J, leaving 15 bases between. The CDR3 is 16 amino acids. The germline V gene has CDR1 SNHLY and CDR2 FYNNEI. CDR3 nucleotides: TGTGCCAGCAGTGCGGAGAGCACGCCACGCACAGATACGCAGTATTTT. Translating gives CASSAESTPRTDTQYF.

V usage is TRBV7-9 and J usage is TRBJ1-2; D is unresolved. The CDR3 runs 15 residues. V was clipped by 2 bases and J by 0 bases, with 10 bases between them. Germline assignment: CDR1 SEHNR and CDR2 FQNEAQ (reference sequence). The CDR3 loop reads CASSLSYSPNYGYTF. The CDR3 DNA follows: TGTGCCAGCAGCTTAAGTTACAGTCCTAACTATGGCTACACCTTC.

The chain links TRBV9 to TRBJ1-2; TRBD1 might be the D (6 bases). CDR3 length equals 12 residues. Trimming took off 6 bases at V and 3 bases at J, with 9 bases between the two ends. Germline assignment: CDR1 SGDLS and CDR2 YYNGEE. CDR3 sequence: CASNRVDYGYTF. In nucleotides, the CDR3 is TGTGCCAGCAACAGGGTTGACTATGGCTACACCTTC.

The chain recombines TRBV5-1 with TRBJ1-2; TRBD1 aligns across 10 bases. This CDR3 comprises 15 residues. In germline, CDR1 is SGHRS, CDR2 YFSETQ. V lost 0 bases to trimming and J lost 7 bases; unmatched junction nucleotides: 6. CDR3 DNA: TGCGCCAGCAGCTTGGCCACGGACAGGGGGTTTGGCTACACCTTC. This translates into CASSLATDRGFGYTF.

The chain is built from TRBV5-1 and TRBJ2-2; D may be TRBD1 (6 bases). Germline values: CDR1 SGHRS, CDR2 YFSETQ. V was trimmed by 5 bases and J by 2 bases, leaving 10 bases between them. This CDR3 is 14 amino acids long. CDR3 amino acids: CASRSGTNTGELFF. CDR3 nucleotide sequence: TGCGCCAGCAGATCCGGGACAAACACCGGGGAGCTGTTTTTT.

The V call is TRBV7-8, the J call TRBJ2-3; 10 bases match TRBD1. The germline CDR1 and CDR2 sequences are SGHVS and FQNEAQ. This CDR3 is 14 amino acids long. The V segment lost 5 bases and the J segment 3 bases; nucleotides outside the gene matches: 2. This CDR3 reads CASSRDRGTDTQYF. For the CDR3, the DNA is TGTGCCAGCAGCCGGGACAGGGGAACAGATACGCAGTATTTT.

The chain is built from TRBV18 and TRBJ2-1, with a weak D call TRBD2 (5 bases). CDR1 KGHSH and CDR2 LQKENI come from the germline V gene. This CDR3 contains 15 residues. V lost 1 base and J lost 0, with 7 bases in between. CDR3 loop: CASSPLGSSYNEQFF. The CDR3 DNA reads TGTGCCAGCTCACCACTGGGGAGCTCCTACAATGAGCAGTTCTTC.

The rearrangement joins TRBV5-3 to TRBJ2-3; the match to TRBD2 covers 10 bases. TRBV5-3 is annotated as an ORF whose role is uncertain. The CDR3 sequence is 20 residues long. Trimming cost V 3 bases and J 3 bases; bases outside gene matches: 19. CDR3 sequence reads: CARSSHTHTLAGKVTDTQYF. CDR3 bases: TGTGCCAGAAGCTCTCATACCCATACACTAGCGGGGAAGGTTACAGATACGCAGTATTTT.

The V and J genes are TRBV4-3 and TRBJ1-5, with D tentatively TRBD1 (5 bases). This CDR3 contains 16 residues. The V end lost 5 bases, the J end lost 4 bases, and 18 bases lay between the germline ends. Per the germline V gene, CDR1 is LGHNA and CDR2 is YSLEER. CDR3 bases: TGCGCCAGCAGCTTGTATCCGACAGAAAGTAATCAGCCCCAGCATTTT. Translation gives CASSLYPTESNQPQHF.

The gene calls are TRBV18 and TRBJ1-5; D is unresolved. Germline CDR1 reads KGHSH; CDR2 reads LQKENI. Trimming took off 6 bases at V and 0 bases at J, with 15 bases between the two ends. CDR3 length: 16 residues. The CDR3 region is CASSSREENSNQPQHF. In DNA, the CDR3 is TGTGCCAGCTCTTCTCGGGAAGAGAATAGCAATCAGCCCCAGCATTTT.

The chain links TRBV27 to TRBJ1-6; 11 nucleotides agree with TRBD1. With V trimmed by 3 bases and J by 13 bases, 8 bases remained unmatched. Germline loops: CDR1 MNHEY, CDR2 SMNVEV (reference sequence). The CDR3 runs 15 residues. The CDR3 spells CASSFYGQGAFPLHF. The DNA of the CDR3 is TGTGCCAGCAGTTTTTACGGACAGGGGGCGTTCCCCCTCCACTTT.

V usage is TRBV5-1 and J usage is TRBJ2-1; TRBD1 agrees at 9 bases. The junction had 11 bases not matched to a gene; V was cut back by 2 bases and J by 5 bases. Germline values: CDR1 SGHRS, CDR2 YFSETQ. The CDR3 totals 17 residues. CDR3 sequence reads: CASSFDFGQGINNEQFF. The CDR3 bases are TGCGCCAGCAGCTTCGACTTTGGACAGGGGATCAACAATGAGCAGTTCTTC. Full variable domain (missing parts from reference TRBV5-1 and TRBJ2-1): KAGVTQTPRYLIKTRGQQVTLSCSPISGHRSVSWYQQTPGQGLQFLFEYFSETQRNKGNFPGRFSGRQFSNSRSEMNVSTLELGDSALYLCASSFDFGQGINNEQFFGPGTRLTVL.

This chain connects TRBV25-1 to TRBJ1-1; D gene ambiguous. Germline V gene data show CDR1 as MGHDK and CDR2 as SYGVNS. V was cut by 7 bases and J by 1 base, with 13 bases left in between. The CDR3 sequence is 14 residues long. The CDR3 loop reads CASKTRVGNTEAFF. CDR3 coding DNA: TGTGCCAGCAAAACCCGGGTGGGGAACACTGAAGCTTTCTTT.

The rearrangement joins TRBV7-3 to TRBJ1-1; D gene unclear. The CDR3 contains 14 residues. V was clipped by 5 bases and J by 5 bases, with 15 bases between them. The germline V gene encodes CDR1 SGHTA and CDR2 FQGTGA. CDR3 nucleotide sequence: TGTGCCAGCAGCGTCGACGGCGCCGGGACTGAAGCTTTCTTT. It yields the protein CASSVDGAGTEAFF.

The chain combines TRBV2 with TRBJ2-5; D is unclear. This CDR3 has 15 amino acids. The ends were cut back, 1 base at V and 5 bases at J, with 14 bases in the middle. Germline loops: CDR1 SNHLY, CDR2 FYNNEI. This chain's CDR3 is CASSEGSRGRETQYF. In DNA form, the CDR3 reads TGTGCCAGCAGTGAAGGGTCCCGCGGTAGGGAGACCCAGTACTTC. Combining the CDR3 with reference TRBV2 and TRBJ2-5 gives the whole variable domain EPEVTQTPSHQVTQMGQEVILRCVPISNHLYFYWYRQILGQKVEFLVSFYNNEISEKSEIFDDQFSVERPDGSNFTLKIRSTKLEDSAMYFCASSEGSRGRETQYFGPGTRLLVL.

This chain uses TRBV27 with TRBJ2-1, with D maybe TRBD1 (5 bases). Trimming stripped 4 bases from V and 7 bases from J, with 5 bases between. Germline CDR1 reads MNHEY; CDR2 reads SMNVEV (reference sequence). The CDR3 covers 11 residues. This CDR3 reads CASSYRNEQFF. For the CDR3, the DNA is TGTGCCAGCAGTTACAGGAATGAGCAGTTCTTC.

The gene calls are TRBV10-3 and TRBJ2-1, with 9 bases that match TRBD1. There are 13 residues in the CDR3. V shed 3 bases and J 10 bases; nucleotides not matched to a gene: 4. From germline, CDR1 is ENHRY and CDR2 SYGVKD. The CDR3 reads CAISETGTGEQFF. DNA of the CDR3: TGTGCCATCAGTGAAACAGGGACAGGGGAGCAGTTCTTC.

The chain links TRBV10-2 to TRBJ1-1, with a weak D call TRBD1 (5 bases). V lost 7 bases and J lost 0, with 9 bases in between. Per germline, CDR1 WSHSY and CDR2 SAAADI. The CDR3 has 13 residues. In nucleotides, the CDR3 is TGCGCCAGCACCCTCAGGGTGAACACTGAAGCTTTCTTT. Translation gives CASTLRVNTEAFF.

The chain couples TRBV6-5 to TRBJ1-2, with 7 nucleotides matching TRBD1. This CDR3 region has 13 residues. Germline V gene lookup returns CDR1 MNHEY and CDR2 SVGAGI. V trimming: 4 bases; J trimming: 6 bases; junction bases outside the gene matches: 5. CDR3 DNA: TGTGCCAGCAGTTCGGACAGGCATGATGGCTACACCTTC. Encoded protein: CASSSDRHDGYTF.

The genes are TRBV11-3 and TRBJ2-2; 7 nucleotides agree with TRBD1. CDR1 SGHNT and CDR2 YENEEA come from the germline V gene. Unmatched junction bases numbered 10, after V lost 5 bases and J lost 1 base. The CDR3 has 17 residues. CDR3: CASSLRQGQLNTGELFF. CDR3 coding DNA: TGTGCCAGCAGCCTAAGACAGGGCCAGTTGAACACCGGGGAGCTGTTTTTT.

The chain is built from TRBV28 and TRBJ2-7, with 7 positions matching TRBD1. V trimming: 6 bases; J trimming: 0 bases; junction bases outside the gene matches: 20. The CDR3 is made up of 19 amino acids. Looked up from germline, CDR1 is MDHEN and CDR2 is SYDVKM. The CDR3 coding sequence is TGTGCCAGCAGCCCCCTCGGGGACAGTGATCTAATCAGCTCCTACGAGCAGTACTTC. Translation gives CASSPLGDSDLISSYEQYF.

V is TRBV29-1 and J is TRBJ1-2; 10 bases are shared with TRBD1. The CDR3 runs to 16 residues. The germline V gene encodes CDR1 SQVTM and CDR2 ANQGSEA. The ends lost 0 bases at V and 7 bases at J; junction bases unmatched: 11. CDR3 sequence: CSVEDPRQGARSGYTF. CDR3 bases: TGCAGCGTTGAAGATCCCCGACAGGGGGCGAGGAGTGGCTACACCTTC.

The genes are TRBV4-1 and TRBJ2-7; D is unclear. Germline-derived CDR1 and CDR2 are MGHRA and YSYEKL. V shed 1 base and J shed 5 bases, with 12 bases lying between them. The CDR3 contains 14 residues. CDR3 nucleotide sequence: TGCGCCAGCAGCCAAGTCTTGCACAACCACGAGCAGTACTTC. It specifies CASSQVLHNHEQYF.